This is a list of T cell receptor beta chains from one sample in a study of cytomegalovirus exposure and HLA in healthy donors. Repertoires were generated with immunoSEQ multiplex PCR, while TCRdb's copy carries only in-frame clones and drops some. The sample has 100,000 to 150,000 clones, more than 75% seen once. The specimen sequenced was PBMCs. The receptors derive from a female donor in good health and CMV-seronegative. The CDR3 runs from the conserved cysteine through the conserved F or W. The D gene is left open where the match is weak. Clone size appears in some rows only: once, few, many, or a class for an expanded clone.

d_call | clone_size | j_call | v_call | cdr3_nt | cdr3_aa
TRBD1 | . | TRBJ2-7 | TRBV4-2 | TGTGCCAGCAGCGCAAATGGCCAGACAGGGAGCTACGAGCAGTACTTC | CASSANGQTGSYEQYF
. | . | TRBJ2-2 | TRBV28 | TGTGCCAGCAGTTTATCCCAGGGCCAGACCCACTCCACCGGGGAGCTGTTTTTT | CASSLSQGQTHSTGELFF
. | . | TRBJ2-1 | TRBV7-9 | TGTGCCAGCAGCGGGACTGGATACAATGAGCAGTTCTTC | CASSGTGYNEQFF
TRBD2 | . | TRBJ2-1 | TRBV7-3 | TGTGCCAGCAGCTTAGGCGGGAGTAATGAGCAGTTCTTC | CASSLGGSNEQFF
TRBD1 | few | TRBJ1-2 | TRBV28 | TGTGCCAGCAGGGTCCGGGACAGGGCCTATGGCTACACCTTC | CASRVRDRAYGYTF
. | . | TRBJ2-3 | TRBV6-5 | TGTGCCAGCAGTTTCCAAACTAGCACAGATACGCAGTATTTT | CASSFQTSTDTQYF
TRBD1 | . | TRBJ2-1 | TRBV4-3 | TGCGCCAGCAGCCAAGATAGCACAGGGGGCAATGAGCAGTTCTTC | CASSQDSTGGNEQFF
TRBD1 | once | TRBJ2-7 | TRBV7-6 | TGTGCCAGCAGCCCCTCCCCGCAGGGGGCCTACGAGCAGTACTTC | CASSPSPQGAYEQYF
. | . | TRBJ2-5 | TRBV5-1 | TGCGCCAGCAGCTTGCAACCTCAGGAGACCCAGTACTTC | CASSLQPQETQYF
TRBD1 | few | TRBJ1-5 | TRBV2 | TGTGCCAGCAGCGCCGGACAGGTCAATCAGCCCCAGCATTTT | CASSAGQVNQPQHF
. | . | TRBJ1-6 | TRBV5-1 | TGCGCCAGCAGCTTGGAGTACAGCCGCCTGGATAATTCACCCCTCCACTTT | CASSLEYSRLDNSPLHF
TRBD1 | few | TRBJ2-5 | TRBV19 | TGTGCCAGTCCGGGACAGGTATACCAAGAGACCCAGTACTTC | CASPGQVYQETQYF
TRBD2 | . | TRBJ2-1 | TRBV28 | TGTGCCAGCAGTTTGTATCTAGCGGGAGGGTTGAATGAGCAGTTCTTC | CASSLYLAGGLNEQFF
TRBD1 | once | TRBJ2-2 | TRBV18 | TGTGCCAGCTCACCTCCTCGGACAGGCCCCGGGGAGCTGTTTTTT | CASSPPRTGPGELFF
TRBD2 | . | TRBJ2-7 | TRBV28 | TGTGCCAGCAGTTCCCCACGGCTAGCGGAAGCTGCCATGACCTACGAGCAGTACTTC | CASSSPRLAEAAMTYEQYF
TRBD2 | . | TRBJ2-1 | TRBV10-3 | TGTGCCATCAGTGAAAAGATTGGGCGGGAGGGGTCCTACAATGAGCAGTTCTTC | CAISEKIGREGSYNEQFF
. | . | TRBJ1-5 | TRBV7-9 | TGTGCCAGCAGCCCGGGTAGAGGGTACAATCAGCCCCAGCATTTT | CASSPGRGYNQPQHF
. | . | TRBJ1-1 | TRBV5-6 | TGTGCCAGCAGCCCCGCGGGGGGGTTGAACACTGAAGCTTTCTTT | CASSPAGGLNTEAFF
. | . | TRBJ1-5 | TRBV27 | TGTGCCAGCAGTTTAACCGGTCAGCCCCAGCATTTT | CASSLTGQPQHF
TRBD2 | few | TRBJ2-7 | TRBV4-3 | TGCGCCAGCAGCCAAATTAGCGGGAGGGCCTTCCGCGAGCAGTACTTC | CASSQISGRAFREQYF
TRBD1 | . | TRBJ2-7 | TRBV28 | TGTGCCAGCAGTTTAGGCGACAGGGCGGACGAGCAGTACTTC | CASSLGDRADEQYF
. | . | TRBJ2-7 | TRBV28 | TGTGCCAGCAGTTTGACAGTAGCCTACGAGCAGTACTTC | CASSLTVAYEQYF
TRBD1 | . | TRBJ1-2 | TRBV28 | TGTGCCAGCAGATCTACAGGGGGGAGGAACTATGGCTACACCTTC | CASRSTGGRNYGYTF
TRBD2 | . | TRBJ2-3 | TRBV30 | TGTGCCTGGACTAGCGGGAGAAGAGATACGCAGTATTTT | CAWTSGRRDTQYF
. | . | TRBJ1-4 | TRBV5-4 | TGTGCCAGCGGCGGGGGGATATCGACTAATGAAAAACTGTTTTTT | CASGGGISTNEKLFF
TRBD2 | . | TRBJ2-2 | TRBV9 | TGTGCCAGCAGCGTAGGAGTTAGCGGGAGGGCCAGATTGGCCGGGGAGCTGTTTTTT | CASSVGVSGRARLAGELFF
. | . | TRBJ1-3 | TRBV30 | TGTGCCTGGAGTCTCCCCCAGGACACTCACTCTGGAAACACCATATATTTT | CAWSLPQDTHSGNTIYF
. | . | TRBJ2-7 | TRBV6-5 | TGTGCCAGCAGTTACCGGGGGTCCGGCTACGAGCAGTACTTC | CASSYRGSGYEQYF
. | . | TRBJ2-7 | TRBV7-2 | TGTGCCAGCAGCACGGACACCGTTATCCCATCCTACGAGCAGTACTTC | CASSTDTVIPSYEQYF
. | . | TRBJ1-1 | TRBV4-3 | TGCGCCAGCAGTCAAGTAGGGAGGAACACTGAAGCTTTCTTT | CASSQVGRNTEAFF
TRBD2 | . | TRBJ2-7 | TRBV5-4 | TGTGCCAGCAGCTTGGCCTCTAGCGGGAGGGACTACGAGCAGTACTTC | CASSLASSGRDYEQYF
TRBD2 | few | TRBJ2-1 | TRBV5-4 | TGTGCCAGCAGCTTGGGGCTAGCGGGAAATGAGCAGTTCTTC | CASSLGLAGNEQFF
. | . | TRBJ1-1 | TRBV28 | TGTGCCAGCAGCCTAGCGGACATCCAGAAGGGGGCTTTCTTT | CASSLADIQKGAFF
TRBD1 | few | TRBJ1-1 | TRBV10-3 | TGTGCCATCAAGGGACAGGGAGAAACTGAAGCTTTCTTT | CAIKGQGETEAFF
. | . | TRBJ1-1 | TRBV18 | TGTGCCACCTCAAACATGAACACTGAAGCTTTCTTT | CATSNMNTEAFF
. | . | TRBJ2-7 | TRBV28 | TGTGCCAGCAGTTTATGGCAGGGCAACTCCTACGAGCAGTACTTC | CASSLWQGNSYEQYF
TRBD1 | . | TRBJ1-2 | TRBV4-2 | TGTGCCAGCAGACATCCTACAGGGGTCGGTGGCTACACCTTC | CASRHPTGVGGYTF
TRBD1 | . | TRBJ1-1 | TRBV27 | TGTGCCAGCAGTTTCAGGGGGCGTTCTGAAGCTTTCTTT | CASSFRGRSEAFF
. | . | TRBJ1-5 | TRBV28 | TGTGCCAGCAGTTCAGGGCAGCCCCAGCATTTT | CASSSGQPQHF
. | once | TRBJ1-2 | TRBV25-1 | TGTGCCAGCAGTGAATCTGGCAGGAACTATGGCTACACCTTC | CASSESGRNYGYTF
. | . | TRBJ1-1 | TRBV21-1 | TGTGCCAGCAGCAAACGGGGGGCTGAAGCTTTCTTT | CASSKRGAEAFF
. | . | TRBJ1-2 | TRBV6-5 | TGTGCCAGCAGTTACTCGGCGGGGACCGTCTATGGCTACACCTTC | CASSYSAGTVYGYTF
. | . | TRBJ2-2 | TRBV9 | TGTGCCAGCAGCCCACAGCCCTCGAACACCGGGGAGCTGTTTTTT | CASSPQPSNTGELFF
. | . | TRBJ1-5 | TRBV19 | TGTGCCAGTAGTATTGTCGGGGGGCAGAGCAATCAGCCCCAGCATTTT | CASSIVGGQSNQPQHF
. | . | TRBJ1-5 | TRBV6-5 | TGTGCCAGCAGCCTGGGGCCAGATCAGCCCCAGCATTTT | CASSLGPDQPQHF
TRBD2 | . | TRBJ2-3 | TRBV4-1 | TGCGCCAGCAGCGAGGGGGGACTAGTCACAGATACGCAGTATTTT | CASSEGGLVTDTQYF
. | . | TRBJ1-3 | TRBV6-6 | TGTGCCATCGGGGAAGGTCTCGGAAACACCATATATTTT | CAIGEGLGNTIYF
. | . | TRBJ1-2 | TRBV29-1 | TGCAGCGTTGATGAGAGTCCCTTAAACTATGGCTACACCTTC | CSVDESPLNYGYTF
. | once | TRBJ2-7 | TRBV5-1 | TGCGCCAGCAGCTTGCGGGGGGCGAACTACGAGCAGTACTTC | CASSLRGANYEQYF
. | . | TRBJ1-2 | TRBV7-9 | TGTGCCAGCAGTCTAGGACAGCCCAACTATGGCTACACCTTC | CASSLGQPNYGYTF
. | . | TRBJ2-4 | TRBV19 | TGTGCCAGTAGTATCGGTGAAGCCAAAAACATTCAGTACTTC | CASSIGEAKNIQYF
TRBD1 | . | TRBJ1-2 | TRBV19 | TGTGCCAGTAGTCCACGGGTCACTCAGGGGGCTACTAACTATGGCTACACCTTC | CASSPRVTQGATNYGYTF
. | . | TRBJ1-6 | TRBV28 | TGTGCCAGCAGTTTATTCCCGGACAGATATTCACCCCTCCACTTT | CASSLFPDRYSPLHF
TRBD1 | . | TRBJ2-2 | TRBV27 | TGTGCCAGCATTTCAAGGGCAGGGGGCTATACCGGGGAGCTGTTTTTT | CASISRAGGYTGELFF
. | . | TRBJ1-2 | TRBV7-9 | TGTGCCAGCAGCCCCGACAGCAACTATGGCTACACCTTC | CASSPDSNYGYTF
TRBD1 | . | TRBJ1-5 | TRBV15 | TGTGCCACCAGCGGGGGACAGGACAGTAGCAATCAGCCCCAGCATTTT | CATSGGQDSSNQPQHF
. | . | TRBJ1-2 | TRBV20-1 | TGCAGTGCGGGCTCTGGCTATGGCTACACCTTC | CSAGSGYGYTF
. | . | TRBJ2-1 | TRBV4-2 | TGTGCCAGCAGCCAATCCTGGCGGAACGACAATGAGCAGTTCTTC | CASSQSWRNDNEQFF